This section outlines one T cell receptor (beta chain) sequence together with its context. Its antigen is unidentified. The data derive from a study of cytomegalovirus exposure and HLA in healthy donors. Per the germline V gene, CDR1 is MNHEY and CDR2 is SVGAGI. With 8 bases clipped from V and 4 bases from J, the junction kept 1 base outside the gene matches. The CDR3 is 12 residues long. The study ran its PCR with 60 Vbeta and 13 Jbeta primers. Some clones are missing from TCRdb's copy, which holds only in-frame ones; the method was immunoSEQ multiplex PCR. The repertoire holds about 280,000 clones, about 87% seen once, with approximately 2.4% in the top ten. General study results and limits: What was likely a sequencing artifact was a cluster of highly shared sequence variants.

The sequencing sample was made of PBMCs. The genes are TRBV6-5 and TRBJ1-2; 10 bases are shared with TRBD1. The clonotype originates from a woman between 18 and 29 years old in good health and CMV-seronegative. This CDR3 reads CASGDRGYGYTF. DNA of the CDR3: TGTGCCAGCGGGGACAGGGGCTATGGCTACACCTTC.